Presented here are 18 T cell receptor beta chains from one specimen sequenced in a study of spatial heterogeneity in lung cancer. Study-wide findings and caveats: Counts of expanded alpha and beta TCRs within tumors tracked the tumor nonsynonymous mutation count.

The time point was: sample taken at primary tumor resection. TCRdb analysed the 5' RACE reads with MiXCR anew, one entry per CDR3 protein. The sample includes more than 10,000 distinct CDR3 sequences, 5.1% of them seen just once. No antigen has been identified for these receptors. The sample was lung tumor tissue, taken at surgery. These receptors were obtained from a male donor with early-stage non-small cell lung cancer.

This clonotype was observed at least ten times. Written as DNA, the CDR3 is TGCAGTGCTGTACAGGGTACGAATCAGCCCCAGCATTTT. Translating gives CSAVQGTNQPQHF. The chain employs TRBV20-1 and TRBJ1-5; tentative D call: TRBD1 (6 bases). V lost 5 bases to trimming and J lost 4 bases, with 12 bases between them. The CDR3 covers 13 residues. The germline CDR1 and CDR2 sequences are DFQATT and SNEGSKA (reference sequence).

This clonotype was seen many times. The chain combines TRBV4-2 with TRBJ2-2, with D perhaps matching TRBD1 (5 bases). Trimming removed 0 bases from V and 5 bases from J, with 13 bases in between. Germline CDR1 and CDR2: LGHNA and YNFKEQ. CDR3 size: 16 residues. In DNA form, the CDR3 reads TGTGCCAGCAGCCAAGATACAGGCGTCGGGACCGGGGAGCTGTTTTTT. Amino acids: CASSQDTGVGTGELFF.

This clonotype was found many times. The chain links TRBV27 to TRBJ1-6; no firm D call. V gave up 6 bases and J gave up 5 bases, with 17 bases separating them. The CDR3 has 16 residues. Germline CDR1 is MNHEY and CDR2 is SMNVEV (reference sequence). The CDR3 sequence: CASRSLGLVDNSPLHF. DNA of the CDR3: TGTGCCAGCAGATCCCTTGGGTTGGTGGATAATTCACCCCTCCACTTT.

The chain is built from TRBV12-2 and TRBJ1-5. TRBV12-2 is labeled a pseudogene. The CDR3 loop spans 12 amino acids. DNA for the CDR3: TGTGCAAGTCGCTTACGGGGTCAGCCCCAGCATTTT. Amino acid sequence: CASRLRGQPQHF.

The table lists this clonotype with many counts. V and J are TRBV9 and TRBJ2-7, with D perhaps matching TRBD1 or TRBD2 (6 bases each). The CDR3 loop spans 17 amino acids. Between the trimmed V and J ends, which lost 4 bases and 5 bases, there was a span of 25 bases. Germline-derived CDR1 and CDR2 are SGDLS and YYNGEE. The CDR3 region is CASSPNPGKGGRDEQYF. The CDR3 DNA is TGTGCCAGCAGCCCTAATCCAGGAAAGGGGGGTCGGGACGAGCAGTACTTC.

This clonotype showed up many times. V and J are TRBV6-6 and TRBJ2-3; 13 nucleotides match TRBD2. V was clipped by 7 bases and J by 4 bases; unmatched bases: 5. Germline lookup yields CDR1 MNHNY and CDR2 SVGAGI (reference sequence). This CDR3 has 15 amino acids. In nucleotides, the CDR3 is TGTGCCAGCACCCGGACTAGCGGGGGAGCAGATACGCAGTATTTT. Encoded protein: CASTRTSGGADTQYF.

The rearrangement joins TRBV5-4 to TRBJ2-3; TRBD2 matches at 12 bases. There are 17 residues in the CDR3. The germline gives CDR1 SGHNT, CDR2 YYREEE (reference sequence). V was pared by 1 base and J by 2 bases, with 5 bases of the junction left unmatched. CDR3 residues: CASSLKLAGGITDTQYF. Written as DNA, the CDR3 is TGTGCCAGCAGCTTGAAGCTAGCGGGGGGGATCACAGATACGCAGTATTTT.

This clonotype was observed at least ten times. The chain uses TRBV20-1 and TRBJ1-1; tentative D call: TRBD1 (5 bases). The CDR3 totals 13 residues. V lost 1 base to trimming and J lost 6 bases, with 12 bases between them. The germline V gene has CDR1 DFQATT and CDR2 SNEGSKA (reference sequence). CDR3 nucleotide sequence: TGCAGTGCTAGAGCGGGGGGTCGCCCTGAAGCTTTCTTT. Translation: CSARAGGRPEAFF.

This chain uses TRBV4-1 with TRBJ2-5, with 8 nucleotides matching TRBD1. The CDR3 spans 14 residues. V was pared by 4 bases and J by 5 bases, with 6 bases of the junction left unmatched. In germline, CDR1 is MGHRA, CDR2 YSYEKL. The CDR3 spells CASSLRTGLETQYF. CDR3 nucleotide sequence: TGCGCCAGCAGCCTACGGACAGGGTTGGAGACCCAGTACTTC.

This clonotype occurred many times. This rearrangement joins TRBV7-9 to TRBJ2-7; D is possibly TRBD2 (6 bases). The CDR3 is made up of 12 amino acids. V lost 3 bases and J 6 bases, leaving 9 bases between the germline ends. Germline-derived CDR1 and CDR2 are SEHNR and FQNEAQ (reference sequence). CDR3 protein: CASSLAGGEQYF. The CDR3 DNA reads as TGTGCCAGCAGCTTGGCCGGGGGCGAGCAGTACTTC.

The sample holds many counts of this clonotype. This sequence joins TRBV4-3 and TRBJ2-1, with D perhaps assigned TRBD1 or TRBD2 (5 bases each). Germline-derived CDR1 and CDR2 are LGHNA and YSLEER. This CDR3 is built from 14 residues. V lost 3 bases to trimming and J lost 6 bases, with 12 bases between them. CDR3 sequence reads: CASSHRDRLNEQFF. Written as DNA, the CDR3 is TGCGCCAGCAGCCATCGGGACCGACTCAATGAGCAGTTCTTC.

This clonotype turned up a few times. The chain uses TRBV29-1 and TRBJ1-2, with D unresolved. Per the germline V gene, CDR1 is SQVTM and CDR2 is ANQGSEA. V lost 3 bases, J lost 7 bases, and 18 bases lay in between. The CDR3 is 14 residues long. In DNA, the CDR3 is TGCAGCGTTGATCACCGGGAGACGGCCGTTGGCTACACCTTC. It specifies CSVDHRETAVGYTF.

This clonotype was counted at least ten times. CDR3 DNA sequence: TGCAGTGCAGAACGGGATTCCTCTGGAAACACCATATATTTT. Translation: CSAERDSSGNTIYF. The J gene is TRBJ1-3, the V gene TRBV20-1; D remains ambiguous. V lost 6 bases and J lost 0, with 12 bases in between. The CDR3 totals 14 residues. Germline CDR1 and CDR2: DFQATT and SNEGSKA (reference sequence).

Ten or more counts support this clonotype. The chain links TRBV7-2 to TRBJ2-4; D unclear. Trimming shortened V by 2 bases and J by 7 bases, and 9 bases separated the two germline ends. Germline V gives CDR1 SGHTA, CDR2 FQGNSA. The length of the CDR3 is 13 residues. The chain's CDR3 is CASSLNTLNIQYF. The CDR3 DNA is TGTGCCAGCAGCTTAAACACTTTGAACATTCAGTACTTC.

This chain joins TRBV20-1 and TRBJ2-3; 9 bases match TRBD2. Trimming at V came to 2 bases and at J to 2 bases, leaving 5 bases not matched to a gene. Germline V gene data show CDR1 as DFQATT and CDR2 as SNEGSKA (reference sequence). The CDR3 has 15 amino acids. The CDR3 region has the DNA TGCAGTGCTAGACCAGGGACTAGCCCCACAGATACGCAGTATTTT. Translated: CSARPGTSPTDTQYF.

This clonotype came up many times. The CDR3: CASRGRGDVRARKLFF. CDR3 DNA sequence: TGTGCCAGCAGGGGCAGGGGAGATGTTCGGGCGAGAAAACTGTTTTTT. This rearrangement joins TRBV6-4 to TRBJ1-4; D may be TRBD1 (6 bases). CDR1 and CDR2 from the germline V gene are MRHNA and SNTAGT. This CDR3 has 16 residues. Trimming removed 6 bases at V and 10 bases at J, with 24 bases between.

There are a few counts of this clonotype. The CDR3 DNA reads TGTGCCAGCTCACCCTGGAGGGACCGGAACACCGGGGAGCTGTTTTTT. Its protein product is CASSPWRDRNTGELFF. The V gene is TRBV18, the J gene TRBJ2-2, with D maybe TRBD2 (6 bases). Germline-derived CDR1 and CDR2 are KGHSH and LQKENI. The CDR3 is 16 residues long. With 3 bases removed from V and 1 base from J, the gap between germline ends came to 12 bases.

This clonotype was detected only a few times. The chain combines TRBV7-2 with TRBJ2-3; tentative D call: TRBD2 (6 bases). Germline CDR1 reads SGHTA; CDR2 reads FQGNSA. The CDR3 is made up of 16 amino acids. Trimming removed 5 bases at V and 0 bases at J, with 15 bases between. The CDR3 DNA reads TGTGCCAGCAGCGCCCGAGGAGGGATTAGCACAGATACGCAGTATTTT. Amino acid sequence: CASSARGGISTDTQYF.